This TCR beta chain was recovered during a study of a mutant IDH1 vaccine in newly diagnosed glioma. Overall study context: In some groups vaccination began 4-6 weeks post-radiotherapy; others received it with temozolomide. Regarding the study as a whole: Pseudoprogression seemingly bore no relation to changes in top peripheral T cell clonotypes. Of all patients, 85% to 95% showed vaccine-induced immune responses.

The V gene's germline CDR1 is ENHRY and CDR2 SYGVKD. Trimming left V 7 bases short and J 6 bases short, with 15 bases between. This CDR3 is built from 13 residues. Measured with immunoSEQ multiplex PCR; TCRdb has only the in-frame clones, and not every one. This table has about 54,000 clones, over 70% appearing once. Regarding this clone: Its cognate antigen is unknown.

Sample time point: week 23, last vaccination. Vaccine doses each comprised 300 ug of mutant IDH1 20-mer peptide, with topical imiquimod. Patients carried new grade 3 or 4 IDH1-mutant astrocytomas lacking nuclear ATRX. This TCR was recovered from a man aged 35 to 55 with glioma. V and J are TRBV10-3 and TRBJ1-2; D is ambiguous. Sample: PBMCs, taken from a glioma patient whose treatment included an IDH1 peptide vaccine. CDR3 DNA sequence: TGTGCCATCACTACGGAAGGAATCAATGGCTACACCTTC. Protein sequence: CAITTEGINGYTF.